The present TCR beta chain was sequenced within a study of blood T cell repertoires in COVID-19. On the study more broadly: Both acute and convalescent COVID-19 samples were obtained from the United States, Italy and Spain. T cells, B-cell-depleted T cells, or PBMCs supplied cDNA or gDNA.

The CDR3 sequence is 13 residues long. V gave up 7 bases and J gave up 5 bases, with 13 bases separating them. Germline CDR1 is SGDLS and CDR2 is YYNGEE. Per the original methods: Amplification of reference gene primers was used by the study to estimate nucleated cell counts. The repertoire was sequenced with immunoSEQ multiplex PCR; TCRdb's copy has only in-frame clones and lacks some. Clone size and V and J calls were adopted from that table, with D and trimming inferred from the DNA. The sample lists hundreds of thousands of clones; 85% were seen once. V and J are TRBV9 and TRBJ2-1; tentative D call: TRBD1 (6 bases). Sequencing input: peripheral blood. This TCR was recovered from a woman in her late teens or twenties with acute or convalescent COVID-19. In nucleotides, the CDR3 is TGTGCCAGCCGTCCAGGGGATGACAATGAGCAGTTCTTC. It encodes CASRPGDDNEQFF.